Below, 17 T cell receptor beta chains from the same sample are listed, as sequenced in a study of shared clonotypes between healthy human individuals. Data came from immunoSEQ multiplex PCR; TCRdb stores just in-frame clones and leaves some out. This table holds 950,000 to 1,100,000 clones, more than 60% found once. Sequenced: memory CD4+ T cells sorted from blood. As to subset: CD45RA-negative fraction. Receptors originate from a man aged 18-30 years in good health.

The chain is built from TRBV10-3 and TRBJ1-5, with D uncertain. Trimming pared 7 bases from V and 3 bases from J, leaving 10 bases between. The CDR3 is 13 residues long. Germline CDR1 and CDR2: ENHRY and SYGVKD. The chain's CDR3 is CAITAGLNQPQHF. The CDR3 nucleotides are TGTGCCATCACGGCAGGCCTCAATCAGCCCCAGCATTTT.

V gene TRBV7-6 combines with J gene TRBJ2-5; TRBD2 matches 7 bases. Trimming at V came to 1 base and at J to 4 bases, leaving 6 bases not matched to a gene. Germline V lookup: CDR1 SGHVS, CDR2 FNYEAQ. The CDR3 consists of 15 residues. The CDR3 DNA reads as TGTGCCAGCAGCTTAGGTGGGACTAAACGAGAGACCCAGTACTTC. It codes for CASSLGGTKRETQYF.

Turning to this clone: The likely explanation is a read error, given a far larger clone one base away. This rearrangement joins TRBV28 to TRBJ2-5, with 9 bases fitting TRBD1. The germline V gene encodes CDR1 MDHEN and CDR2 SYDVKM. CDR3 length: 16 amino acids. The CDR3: CASSLLGTGSQEAQYF. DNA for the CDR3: TGTGCCAGCAGTTTACTTGGGACAGGGAGCCAAGAGGCCCAGTACTTC.

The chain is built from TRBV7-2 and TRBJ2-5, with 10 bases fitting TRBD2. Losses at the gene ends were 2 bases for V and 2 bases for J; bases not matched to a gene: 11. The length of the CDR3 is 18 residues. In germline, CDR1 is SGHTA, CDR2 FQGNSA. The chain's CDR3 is CASSLRPRLAGLQETQYF. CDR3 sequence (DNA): TGTGCCAGCAGCTTAAGGCCGCGACTAGCGGGTCTTCAAGAGACCCAGTACTTC.

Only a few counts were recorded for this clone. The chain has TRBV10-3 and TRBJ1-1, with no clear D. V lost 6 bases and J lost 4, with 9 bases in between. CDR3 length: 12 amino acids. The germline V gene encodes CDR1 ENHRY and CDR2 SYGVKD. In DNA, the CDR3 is TGTGCCATCAGGGCGGTGGGCACTGAAGCTTTCTTT. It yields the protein CAIRAVGTEAFF.

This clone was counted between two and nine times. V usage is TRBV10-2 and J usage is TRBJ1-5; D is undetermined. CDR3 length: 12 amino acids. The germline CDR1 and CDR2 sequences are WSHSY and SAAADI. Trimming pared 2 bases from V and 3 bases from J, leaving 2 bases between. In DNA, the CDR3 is TGCGCCAGCAGTGAGCTCAATCAGCCCCAGCATTTT. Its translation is CASSELNQPQHF.

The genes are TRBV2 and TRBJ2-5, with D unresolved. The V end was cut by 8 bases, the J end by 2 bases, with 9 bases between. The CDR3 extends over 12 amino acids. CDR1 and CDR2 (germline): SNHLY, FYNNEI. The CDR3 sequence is CASDRAQETQYF. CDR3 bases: TGTGCCAGCGACCGGGCTCAAGAGACCCAGTACTTC.

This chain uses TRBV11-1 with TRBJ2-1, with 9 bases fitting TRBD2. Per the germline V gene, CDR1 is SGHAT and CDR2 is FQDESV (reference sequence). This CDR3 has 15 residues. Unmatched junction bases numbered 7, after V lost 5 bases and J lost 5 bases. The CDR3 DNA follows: TGTGCCAGCAGCCCTAGCGGGGTCATCAACAATGAGCAGTTCTTC. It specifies CASSPSGVINNEQFF. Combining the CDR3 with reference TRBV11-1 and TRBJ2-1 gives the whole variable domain EAEVAQSPRYKITEKSQAVAFWCDPISGHATLYWYRQILGQGPELLVQFQDESVVDDSQLPKDRFSAERLKGVDSTLKIQPAELGDSAMYLCASSPSGVINNEQFFGPGTRLTVL.

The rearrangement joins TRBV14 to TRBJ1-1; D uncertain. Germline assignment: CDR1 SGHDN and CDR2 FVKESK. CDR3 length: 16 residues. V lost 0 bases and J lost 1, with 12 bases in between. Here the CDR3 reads CASSQEWVYGNTEAFF. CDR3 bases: TGTGCCAGCAGCCAAGAGTGGGTGTATGGGAACACTGAAGCTTTCTTT.

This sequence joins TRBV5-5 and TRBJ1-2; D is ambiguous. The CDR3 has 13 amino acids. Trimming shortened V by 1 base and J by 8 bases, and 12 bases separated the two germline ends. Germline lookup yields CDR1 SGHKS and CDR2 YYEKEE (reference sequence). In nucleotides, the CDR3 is TGTGCCAGCAGCTTGCCCCCGGGGAAAGGCTACACCTTC. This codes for CASSLPPGKGYTF. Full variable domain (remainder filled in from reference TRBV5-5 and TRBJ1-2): DAGVTQSPTHLIKTRGQQVTLRCSPISGHKSVSWYQQVLGQGPQFIFQYYEKEERGRGNFPDRFSARQFPNYSSELNVNALLLGDSALYLCASSLPPGKGYTFGSGTRLTVV.

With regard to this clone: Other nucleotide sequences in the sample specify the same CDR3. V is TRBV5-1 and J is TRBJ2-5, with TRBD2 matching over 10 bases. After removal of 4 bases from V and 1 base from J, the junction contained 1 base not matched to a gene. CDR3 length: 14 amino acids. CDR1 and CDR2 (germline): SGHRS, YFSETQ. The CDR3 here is CASSTSGIQETQYF. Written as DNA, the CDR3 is TGCGCCAGCAGCACTAGCGGGATCCAAGAGACCCAGTACTTC.

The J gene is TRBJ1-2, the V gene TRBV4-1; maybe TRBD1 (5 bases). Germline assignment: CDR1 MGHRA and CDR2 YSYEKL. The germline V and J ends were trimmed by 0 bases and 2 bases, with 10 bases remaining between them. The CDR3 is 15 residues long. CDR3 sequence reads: CASSQDRGDNYGYTF. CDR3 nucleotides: TGCGCCAGCAGCCAAGATCGGGGGGACAACTATGGCTACACCTTC.

CDR3 region: CSVDGPSRLMNTEAFF. The CDR3 bases are TGCAGCGTTGACGGGCCCAGTAGACTAATGAACACTGAAGCTTTCTTT. This chain joins TRBV29-1 and TRBJ1-1, with unresolved D. Trimming removed 3 bases at V and 0 bases at J, with 17 bases between. This CDR3 spans 16 amino acids. Germline lookup yields CDR1 SQVTM and CDR2 ANQGSEA.

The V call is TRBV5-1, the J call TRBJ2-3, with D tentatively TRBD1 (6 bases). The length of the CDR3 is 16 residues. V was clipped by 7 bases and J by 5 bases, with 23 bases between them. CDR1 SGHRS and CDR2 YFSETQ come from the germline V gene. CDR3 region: CASRNPGHQKQDTQYF. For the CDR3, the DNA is TGCGCCAGCCGTAACCCGGGACACCAAAAACAAGATACGCAGTATTTT.

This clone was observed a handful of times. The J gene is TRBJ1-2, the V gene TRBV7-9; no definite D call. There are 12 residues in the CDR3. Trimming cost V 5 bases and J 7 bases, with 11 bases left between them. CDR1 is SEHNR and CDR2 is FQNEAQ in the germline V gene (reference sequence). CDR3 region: CASSPTDGGYTF. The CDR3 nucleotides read TGTGCCAGCAGCCCAACCGATGGTGGCTACACCTTC.

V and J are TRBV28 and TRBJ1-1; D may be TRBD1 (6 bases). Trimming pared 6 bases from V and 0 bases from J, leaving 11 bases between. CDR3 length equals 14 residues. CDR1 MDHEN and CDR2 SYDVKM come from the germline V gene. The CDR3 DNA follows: TGTGCCAGCAGCCCCGGGACACTGAACACTGAAGCTTTCTTT. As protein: CASSPGTLNTEAFF.

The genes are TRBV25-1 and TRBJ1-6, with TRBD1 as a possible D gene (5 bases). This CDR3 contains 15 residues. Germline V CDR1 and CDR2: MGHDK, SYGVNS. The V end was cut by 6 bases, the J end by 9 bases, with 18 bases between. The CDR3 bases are TGTGCCAGCAGCGACTACAACCCTGGGGGTTCACCCCTCCACTTT. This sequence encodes CASSDYNPGGSPLHF. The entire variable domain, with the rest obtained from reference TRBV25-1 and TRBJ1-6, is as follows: EADIYQTPRYLVIGTGKKITLECSQTMGHDKMYWYQQDPGMELHLIHYSYGVNSTEKGDLSSESTVSRIRTEHFPLTLESARPSHTSQYLCASSDYNPGGSPLHFGNGTRLTVT.